This TCR beta chain was profiled in a study of T-cell reconstitution after alpha-beta-depleted transplantation in children (dated by TCRdb to 2016 to 2017). As for the study more broadly: Using TCR repertoire profiling, the study quantitatively followed how T-cell immune reconstitution unfolded in children after TCRalphabeta/CD19-depleted allogeneic hematopoietic cell transplantation.

The library relied on PCR. The sequencer listed for this sample is Illumina HiSeq 2500. To normalize quantification of the TCRbeta repertoire, the TCR libraries were built with molecular barcoding that relied on unique molecular identifiers. The raw public data were reprocessed by TCRdb itself: fastp quality trimming at Q25, MiXCR clonotype calling, in-frame beta chains only. Each entry merges the rows of one CDR3 protein and shows their most common DNA and genes. Across this sample there are 380,000 or so distinct CDR3 sequences, with less than 15% seen only once. Together, the top ten hold 3.5% to 4.5% of the sample. In this sample, this clonotype turned up many times. Its antigen has not been determined. No base qualities exist here, and no much larger clone lies one base off it. The clonotype comes from a human donor who donated a stem cell graft to a child with Fanconi anemia. Here the sequenced sample was PBMCs, taken from the stem cell graft.

The CDR3 protein: CSVASGDYGYTF. The sequenced DNA: TGCAGCGTTGCTTCAGGAGACTATGGCTACACCTTC. The rearranged segments are TRBV29-1 and TRBJ1-2; the D gene cannot be resolved reliably. The germline V gene gives CDR1 as SQVTM and CDR2 as ANQGSEA. The CDR3 starts with the cysteine, ends with the phenylalanine, and has 12 residues. Only the CDR3 DNA stays, 36 bases, in frame from base 1. The junction carries 9 bases between V and J, which are trimmed by 4 bases and 3 bases respectively.